A selection of T cell receptor beta chains follows, all from one sample in a study of shared clonotypes between healthy human individuals. Profiling relied on immunoSEQ multiplex PCR, and the TCRdb table lists in-frame clones only, not all of them. The table has about 2 million clones, roughly 95% seen once; the top ten hold 1% to 1.5%. The sample comprised naive CD8+ T cells sorted from blood. The receptor set was obtained from a man aged 18 to 29 in good health. CDR3s include the opening cysteine and the closing phenylalanine or tryptophan. The D gene is left open where the match is weak. Clone size, where shown, is once, few, many, or a class for clones that have expanded.

V gene,D gene,clone size,J gene,CDR3 DNA,CDR3 protein
TRBV7-2,NA,once,TRBJ2-3,TGTGCCAGCAGCTTTCCGATCGTTAGCGGTGCGACAGATACGCAGTATTTT,CASSFPIVSGATDTQYF
TRBV7-3,NA,few,TRBJ1-6,TGTGCCAGCAGCTTAGACAGCGGGAATTCACCCCTCCACTTT,CASSLDSGNSPLHF
TRBV19,NA,NA,TRBJ2-2,TGTGCCAGTAGTTGGATACCGAACACCGGGGAGCTGTTTTTT,CASSWIPNTGELFF
TRBV21-1,NA,once,TRBJ1-1,TGTGCCAGCAGCAAGGGGTTTGAAGCTTTCTTT,CASSKGFEAFF
TRBV5-6,NA,NA,TRBJ2-7,TGTGCCAGCAGCCACGGGCGGGCGAACTCCTACGAGCAGTACTTC,CASSHGRANSYEQYF
TRBV9,NA,NA,TRBJ1-1,TGTGCCAGCAGCCCTACGGGGGGATGGGGGATGAACACTGAAGCTTTCTTT,CASSPTGGWGMNTEAFF
TRBV7-9,NA,NA,TRBJ1-3,TGTGCCAGCAGCCACGACATAGACTCTGGAAACACCATATATTTT,CASSHDIDSGNTIYF
TRBV27,TRBD2,NA,TRBJ2-7,TGTGCCAGCAGTTTAGGGAGGACTAGCGGTTACGAGCAGTACTTC,CASSLGRTSGYEQYF
TRBV30,NA,once,TRBJ1-1,TGTGCCTGGAACAGCAAGCTTGAAGCTTTCTTT,CAWNSKLEAFF
TRBV19,NA,NA,TRBJ2-7,TGTGCCAGTAGCCCCGGGACCGATGCCTACGAGCAGTACTTC,CASSPGTDAYEQYF
TRBV11-3,TRBD1,NA,TRBJ1-1,TGTGCCAGCAGCCCTCAGGGGGCAGGCACTGAAGCTTTCTTT,CASSPQGAGTEAFF
TRBV30,NA,NA,TRBJ2-7,TGTGCCTGGAGTATCGGGGACTACGAGCAGTACTTC,CAWSIGDYEQYF
TRBV7-9,TRBD1,NA,TRBJ2-1,TGTGCCAGCAGCCTGGCCGGGACAGGGATTTACAATGAGCAGTTCTTC,CASSLAGTGIYNEQFF
TRBV5-3,TRBD1,NA,TRBJ2-6,TGTGCCAGAAGCGCGGTGACAGGGTGGGATCCTGGGGCCAACGTCCTGACTTTC,CARSAVTGWDPGANVLTF
TRBV21-1,NA,NA,TRBJ2-7,TGTGCCAGCAGCGATGCCCGGGCCGAGAGGAAGTACTTC,CASSDARAERKYF
TRBV19,NA,NA,TRBJ2-7,TGTGCCAGTAGTCTGACATCAACCTACGAGCAGTACTTC,CASSLTSTYEQYF
TRBV6-1,NA,NA,TRBJ1-6,TGTGCCAGCAGTGAGGGACACGGGTGGGGGGATTCACCCCTCCACTTT,CASSEGHGWGDSPLHF
TRBV4-3,TRBD1,NA,TRBJ2-1,TGCGCCAGCAGCCGATGGGGACAGAACAATGAGCAGTTCTTC,CASSRWGQNNEQFF
TRBV6-1,NA,NA,TRBJ1-5,TGTGCCAGCAGTACTCCAGGGATGAATCAGCCCCAGCATTTT,CASSTPGMNQPQHF
TRBV2,NA,NA,TRBJ2-4,TGTGCCAGCAGCCCGGGGCCCATTCAGTACTTC,CASSPGPIQYF
TRBV25-1,TRBD2,NA,TRBJ2-5,TGTGCCAGCAGTGAAAAGGGGACTAGCGGGAGAGTTTCAGAGACCCAGTACTTC,CASSEKGTSGRVSETQYF
TRBV4-2,NA,NA,TRBJ2-3,TGTGCCAGCAGCCAAGAGTACGGAAGCACAGATACGCAGTATTTT,CASSQEYGSTDTQYF
TRBV19,TRBD1,NA,TRBJ2-2,TGTGCCAGTAGTCTCAGGGACAGGGGGCTCACCGGGGAGCTGTTTTTT,CASSLRDRGLTGELFF
TRBV5-8,TRBD2,NA,TRBJ2-7,TGTGCCAGCAGTTACGGACTAGCGGGACAATCCTACGAGCAGTACTTC,CASSYGLAGQSYEQYF
TRBV6-5,NA,NA,TRBJ1-5,TGTGCCAGCAGTTGGGCCGCGGGTCAGCCCCAGCATTTT,CASSWAAGQPQHF
TRBV4-3,NA,NA,TRBJ2-3,TGCGCCAGCAGTCCCTCGGACTACGGCACAGATACGCAGTATTTT,CASSPSDYGTDTQYF
TRBV9,NA,NA,TRBJ2-7,TGTGCCAGCAGCGTGGGTAGGAGCGGCTACGAGCAGTACTTC,CASSVGRSGYEQYF
TRBV11-2,NA,NA,TRBJ2-1,TGTGCCAGCAGCTTTAGCGGATCCTACAATGAGCAGTTCTTC,CASSFSGSYNEQFF
TRBV4-1,TRBD2,NA,TRBJ2-1,TGCGCCAGCAGCCAAGAGGGAGGCGATCGGGGGGGGAGGTACAATGAGCAGTTCTTC,CASSQEGGDRGGRYNEQFF
TRBV7-8,TRBD1,NA,TRBJ2-7,TGTGCCAGCAGCTTAGAAAGACAGGGGTCCTACGAGCAGTACTTC,CASSLERQGSYEQYF
TRBV6-1,NA,NA,TRBJ2-7,TGTGCCAGCAGTGAAGGGTGGGAGCAGTACTTC,CASSEGWEQYF
TRBV5-4,NA,NA,TRBJ2-2,TGTGCCAGCAGCCTCATAGGGTCTGGAGAAACCGGGGAGCTGTTTTTT,CASSLIGSGETGELFF
TRBV10-3,TRBD1,NA,TRBJ1-1,TGTGCCATCAGATGGGGACAGATGAACACTGAAGCTTTCTTT,CAIRWGQMNTEAFF
TRBV6-4,TRBD1,NA,TRBJ2-7,TGTGCCAGCAGTGAAAGACAGGGATTGGACTCGGGCTACGAGCAGTACTTC,CASSERQGLDSGYEQYF
TRBV7-9,NA,NA,TRBJ2-7,TGTGCCAGCAGCCCGGGGGGCAGGTACGAGCAGTACTTC,CASSPGGRYEQYF
TRBV7-1,NA,NA,TRBJ2-6,TGTGCCAGCAGCACGTTCGGTCGAGGACAAAGTCGGGCCAACGTCCTGACTTTC,CASSTFGRGQSRANVLTF
TRBV15,NA,NA,TRBJ2-5,TGTGCCACCAGCAGAGTAGAGGCCCAAGAGACCCAGTACTTC,CATSRVEAQETQYF
TRBV5-6,NA,NA,TRBJ1-2,TGTGCCAGCAGCTTCCAGTTTAACTATGGCTACACCTTC,CASSFQFNYGYTF
TRBV4-3,TRBD1,NA,TRBJ1-3,TGCGCCAGCAGCCAAGATAGGGACAGGGGGCTTGGAAACACCATATATTTT,CASSQDRDRGLGNTIYF
TRBV27,TRBD1,once,TRBJ2-7,TGTGCCAGCAGTTTAGGCAGGGGGCCCTACGAGCAGTACTTC,CASSLGRGPYEQYF
TRBV6-6,NA,NA,TRBJ2-7,TGTGCCAGCAGCATTGGGTTGGTTCAGGCCGATTACGAGCAGTACTTC,CASSIGLVQADYEQYF
TRBV7-7,TRBD2,NA,TRBJ2-7,TGTGCTAGCAGCCCCCACGTCGGGCTAGCGGGAGAGTACGAGCAGTACTTC,CASSPHVGLAGEYEQYF
TRBV19,NA,NA,TRBJ2-7,TGTGCCAGTAGTATAGGTGAAGGGGTGAACGAGCAGTACTTC,CASSIGEGVNEQYF
TRBV7-9,TRBD1,NA,TRBJ2-3,TGTGCCAGCAGCTTAGGACAGGGGCAAGATACGCAGTATTTT,CASSLGQGQDTQYF
TRBV7-6,TRBD2,NA,TRBJ2-7,TGTGCCAGCAGCTTGGGACTAGCGGGGTACGAGCAGTACTTC,CASSLGLAGYEQYF
TRBV6-1,TRBD1,NA,TRBJ1-5,TGTGCCAGCAGTGAATTTTTATACGTCTATGGACAGGGGAAGTCGGCAAGCAATCAGCCCCAGCATTTT,CASSEFLYVYGQGKSASNQPQHF
TRBV5-6,NA,NA,TRBJ2-7,TGTGCCAGCAGCTCGAACAGGGCGGACGAGCAGTACTTC,CASSSNRADEQYF
TRBV13,TRBD2,NA,TRBJ2-1,TGTGCCAGCAGCCCCAGACAGCTGTTGGGACTAGCTGATTACAATGAGCAGTTCTTC,CASSPRQLLGLADYNEQFF
TRBV6-5,TRBD2,NA,TRBJ2-7,TGTGCCAGCAGTTACGGGTTAGCGGGAGAGTACGAGCAGTACTTC,CASSYGLAGEYEQYF
TRBV4-1,NA,NA,TRBJ2-1,TGCGCCAGCAGCCGGGACCAGAGCTCCTACAATGAGCAGTTCTTC,CASSRDQSSYNEQFF
TRBV6-1,TRBD2,NA,TRBJ2-3,TGTGCCACCTGGACTAGCGGGGGGGAAGATACGCAGTATTTT,CATWTSGGEDTQYF
TRBV11-2,TRBD1,NA,TRBJ2-5,TGTGCCAGCAGCTTCACCGGGACAGACCAAGAGACCCAGTACTTC,CASSFTGTDQETQYF
TRBV13,TRBD2,NA,TRBJ2-3,TGTGCCAGCAGCTTAATCCTAGCGGGGGGTGGAGATACGCAGTATTTT,CASSLILAGGGDTQYF
TRBV4-1,NA,NA,TRBJ2-7,TGCGCCAGCAGCCAAGTAGGCGGCGACGAGCAGTACTTC,CASSQVGGDEQYF
TRBV19,NA,NA,TRBJ2-1,TGTGCCAGTAGTATTCTCGGCGGAACACTTTACAATGAGCAGTTCTTC,CASSILGGTLYNEQFF